This T cell receptor beta chain appears in the sequencing data of a study of identical twins. Worth noting for this clonotype: Its antigen is as yet unknown.

The CDR3 contains 16 residues. The germline V gene encodes CDR1 DFQATT and CDR2 SNEGSKA (reference sequence). The V gene lost 2 bases and the J gene lost 0 bases, with 11 bases spanning the gap. Study-level points and caveats: Whereas memory repertoires showed no such difference, abundant cord blood beta clonotypes carried fewer insertions.

cDNA carried unique molecular identifiers, and a universal primer site was added by template switching. TCRdb reanalysed the 5' RACE reads using MiXCR and keeps one entry per CDR3 protein. The data hold 500,000 to 600,000 distinct CDR3 sequences, with under 25% observed a single time. The same data also went into a second study, on T cells expressing NK-cell markers. That source notes: HCMV serostatus: most of the eight sequenced donors positive, one negative.

The sample comprised CD4+ T cells sorted from blood. The chain employs TRBV20-1 and TRBJ1-6; D may be TRBD1 (5 bases). This TCR came from a woman aged 18-29 years in good health. CDR3 sequence: CSARPPGSSYNSPLHF. CDR3 sequence (DNA): TGCAGTGCTAGACCTCCAGGGAGCTCCTATAATTCACCCCTCCACTTT.